Presented here are 17 T cell receptor beta chains from one specimen sequenced in a study of control samples from healthy donors and cancer patients. Method: immunoSEQ multiplex PCR; TCRdb's copy keeps in-frame clones and lacks some. The table shows 160,000 or so clones, with more than 85% occurring only once. Source material: blood. These receptors all stem from a man between 45 and 60 years old in good health.

This clone was picked up one time. The chain recombines TRBV27 with TRBJ2-2; the match to TRBD1 covers 8 bases. The CDR3 sequence is 14 residues long. Losses at the gene ends were 3 bases for V and 5 bases for J; bases not matched to a gene: 2. CDR1 is MNHEY, CDR2 SMNVEV, per germline (reference sequence). The DNA for the CDR3 is TGTGCCAGCAGTTTCAGGGGGCGGACCGGGGAGCTGTTTTTT. Translated: CASSFRGRTGELFF.

V and J are TRBV28 and TRBJ2-1; maybe TRBD1 (5 bases). The CDR3 sequence is 15 residues long. The V and J ends lost 6 bases and 0 bases respectively, with 12 bases between them. Germline V gene data show CDR1 as MDHEN and CDR2 as SYDVKM. The CDR3 DNA follows: TGTGCCAGCAGCTCTCAGGGAAGCTCCTACAATGAGCAGTTCTTC. Residues: CASSSQGSSYNEQFF.

This chain links TRBV4-2 with TRBJ2-7; D unclear. V was shortened by 1 base and J by 4 bases, with 14 bases between the two germline ends. This CDR3 region has 15 residues. CDR1 and CDR2 from the germline V gene are LGHNA and YNFKEQ. In nucleotides, the CDR3 is TGTGCCAGCAGCCAAGGCGACACTGGAGCGTACGAGCAGTACTTC. Translating it yields CASSQGDTGAYEQYF.

This clone has a single count. V usage is TRBV24-1 and J usage is TRBJ1-3; the D gene is possibly TRBD1 (6 bases). The V end lost 10 bases, the J end lost 5 bases, and 17 bases lay between the germline ends. The CDR3 extends over 14 amino acids. In germline, CDR1 is KGHDR, CDR2 SFDVKD. The CDR3 DNA reads TGTGCCACGTCCTCTACAGGGAACCGAAACACCATATATTTT. Translation gives CATSSTGNRNTIYF.

The chain is built from TRBV28 and TRBJ1-4, with 7 bases identical to TRBD1. In germline, CDR1 is MDHEN, CDR2 SYDVKM. There are 19 residues in the CDR3. V lost 4 bases to trimming and J lost 12 bases; unmatched junction nucleotides: 26. The DNA for the CDR3 is TGTGCCAGCAGTTCCTTTATATCCCGCGAGGGGGCGGATTTGACAGAACTGTTTTTT. Translation gives CASSSFISREGADLTELFF. Filled out from reference TRBV28 and TRBJ1-4, the complete variable domain reads DVKVTQSSRYLVKRTGEKVFLECVQDMDHENMFWYRQDPGLGLRLIYFSYDVKMKEKGDIPEGYSVSREKKERFSLILESASTNQTSMYLCASSSFISREGADLTELFFGSGTQLSVL.

This clone occurred a few times. The J gene is TRBJ2-5, the V gene TRBV29-1; D possibly corresponds to TRBD1 (5 bases). Germline CDR1 reads SQVTM; CDR2 reads ANQGSEA. V was trimmed by 4 bases and J by 4 bases, leaving 13 bases between them. The CDR3 loop spans 13 amino acids. In nucleotides, the CDR3 is TGCAGCGTTGGGAGACAGACTGGAGAGACCCAGTACTTC. It encodes CSVGRQTGETQYF.

In nucleotides, the CDR3 is TGTGCCAGCAGCCAGGGCCGGACAGGCGCTTTCTTT. It encodes CASSQGRTGAFF. The rearrangement links TRBV3-1 (or the pseudogene TRBV3-2) to TRBJ1-1, with 7 bases fitting TRBD1. This CDR3 has 12 residues. Germline-derived CDR1 and CDR2 are LGHDT and YNNKEL (reference sequence). The V gene end was trimmed by 3 bases and the J gene end by 11 bases; junction bases not matched to a gene: 6.

V is TRBV3-1 (or the pseudogene TRBV3-2) and J is TRBJ1-2; a possible D gene is TRBD1 (6 bases). CDR1 and CDR2 (germline): LGHDT, YNNKEL (reference sequence). This CDR3 has 14 amino acids. Trimming removed 4 bases from V and 0 bases from J, with 9 bases in between. DNA for the CDR3: TGTGCCAGCAGCCGAGGACAGTCTAACTATGGCTACACCTTC. It codes for CASSRGQSNYGYTF.

The CDR3 bases are TGTGCCAGCAGTAGGCTCGGAGGACCAAAAGAGACCCAGTACTTC. Translation: CASSRLGGPKETQYF. The V gene is TRBV6-6, the J gene TRBJ2-5, with D tentatively TRBD2 (5 bases). Germline V gene lookup returns CDR1 MNHNY and CDR2 SVGAGI (reference sequence). The CDR3 runs 15 residues. V lost 5 bases, J lost 3 bases, and 16 bases lay in between.

CDR3 nucleotides: TGTGCCAGCAGCCAAGAAGCCTCCAGGACTGAAAAACTGTTTTTT. Translating it yields CASSQEASRTEKLFF. The chain joins TRBV3-1 (or the pseudogene TRBV3-2) to TRBJ1-4; the D is unclear. Looked up from germline, CDR1 is LGHDT and CDR2 is YNNKEL (reference sequence). The CDR3 loop spans 15 amino acids. V was pared by 0 bases and J by 7 bases, with 12 bases between.

The chain's CDR3 is CASRAWDEQYF. As DNA, the CDR3 is TGTGCCAGCAGGGCCTGGGACGAGCAGTACTTC. The chain joins TRBV6-5 to TRBJ2-7; no definite D call. Germline V lookup: CDR1 MNHEY, CDR2 SVGAGI. With 6 bases removed from V and 5 bases from J, the gap between germline ends came to 8 bases. The CDR3 consists of 11 residues.

The rearrangement links TRBV24-1 to TRBJ2-2; 7 bases match TRBD2. CDR3 size: 14 residues. V was clipped by 1 base and J by 7 bases; unmatched bases: 2. CDR1 is KGHDR and CDR2 is SFDVKD in the germline V gene. The CDR3 region has the DNA TGTGCCACCAGTGATTTCGGGAGGCACGGGGAGCTGTTTTTT. Translated: CATSDFGRHGELFF.

The rearrangement uses TRBV18 and TRBJ1-5; 8 bases align to TRBD1. J was trimmed by 4 bases and V by 4 bases; bases with no gene match: 6. The germline CDR1 and CDR2 sequences are KGHSH and LQKENI. CDR3 length equals 15 residues. This CDR3 is CASSLTGQDNQPQHF. CDR3 coding DNA: TGTGCCAGCTCACTAACGGGACAGGATAATCAGCCCCAGCATTTT.

The chain joins TRBV11-2 to TRBJ2-3, with D unresolved. The germline V gene has CDR1 SGHAT and CDR2 FQNNGV. The CDR3 runs 11 residues. Trimming removed 3 bases from V and 3 bases from J, with 1 base in between. CDR3 nucleotides: TGTGCCAGCAGCTTTACAGATACGCAGTATTTT. Translation: CASSFTDTQYF.

The chain employs TRBV27 and TRBJ2-1, with TRBD2 matching 13 bases. After removal of 6 bases from V and 7 bases from J, the junction contained 9 bases not matched to a gene. The CDR3 is 16 residues long. In germline, CDR1 is MNHEY, CDR2 SMNVEV (reference sequence). The CDR3 region has the DNA TGTGCCAGCAGCACCGCCCCGGGACTAGCGGGAAATGAGCAGTTCTTC. Amino acid sequence: CASSTAPGLAGNEQFF.

The chain carries TRBV28 and TRBJ2-3; D unclear. The V gene's germline CDR1 is MDHEN and CDR2 SYDVKM. V dropped 7 bases and J dropped 0 bases, with 11 bases sitting between them. The CDR3 is made up of 14 amino acids. The CDR3 region is CASKVKISTDTQYF. The CDR3 DNA is TGTGCCAGCAAGGTTAAGATTAGCACAGATACGCAGTATTTT.

The V gene is TRBV10-2, the J gene TRBJ1-5, with 7 bases identical to TRBD1. The J segment lost 5 bases and the V segment lost 7 bases, leaving 11 bases of the junction unmatched. The CDR3 is 15 amino acids. Germline CDR1 and CDR2: WSHSY and SAAADI. The CDR3 DNA is TGCGCCAGCACAGGGGGAGCAGGGGCCCATCAGCCCCAGCATTTT. Its protein is CASTGGAGAHQPQHF.